The 8 T cell receptor beta chains below were found in one sample sequenced in a study of spatial heterogeneity in lung cancer. TCRdb reprocessed the 5' RACE reads via MiXCR and lists one record per CDR3 protein. The sample records 20,000 to 25,000 distinct CDR3 sequences, 4.6% being singletons. As for time point: sample taken at primary tumor resection. Frozen PBMC, nontumor lung or tumor provided whole RNA, which was sequenced unsorted. Sequenced material: PBMCs, taken at surgery. The source is a male donor with early-stage non-small cell lung cancer.

This chain connects TRBV27 to TRBJ1-5; possible D gene TRBD1, 5 bases. The length of the CDR3 is 13 residues. The germline gives CDR1 MNHEY, CDR2 SMNVEV (reference sequence). V lost 2 bases and J lost 7, with 9 bases in between. The CDR3 bases are TGTGCCAGCAGTTTAAATGGGGGACAGCCCCAGCATTTT. Translated: CASSLNGGQPQHF.

Relative to its sample, this clonotype is medium-sized (0.01 to 0.1%). V usage is TRBV10-3 and J usage is TRBJ2-5, with 7 positions matching TRBD1. Trimming at V came to 0 bases and at J to 2 bases, leaving 6 bases not matched to a gene. This CDR3 is built from 16 residues. Germline CDR1 ENHRY, CDR2 SYGVKD. CDR3 sequence reads: CAISESWTGGQETQYF. DNA for the CDR3: TGTGCCATCAGTGAGTCTTGGACAGGAGGTCAAGAGACCCAGTACTTC.

The V call is TRBV3-1, the J call TRBJ1-6, with TRBD1 as a possible D gene (6 bases). The germline V gene encodes CDR1 LGHDT and CDR2 YNNKEL (reference sequence). Trimming left V 4 bases short and J 7 bases short, with 20 bases between. The CDR3 runs 17 residues. In DNA form, the CDR3 reads TGTGCCAGCAGCCTAAGGAGGGGGAGCCGCGAAAATTCACCCCTCCACTTT. Protein product: CASSLRRGSRENSPLHF.

The table lists this clonotype with many counts. The chain is built from TRBV5-1 and TRBJ2-7; D gene ambiguous. The CDR3 length is 14 residues. The V end lost 0 bases, the J end lost 2 bases, and 9 bases lay between the germline ends. Per germline, CDR1 SGHRS and CDR2 YFSETQ. CDR3 region: CASSLGHTTYEQYF. The CDR3 region has the DNA TGCGCCAGCAGCTTGGGCCACACGACCTACGAGCAGTACTTC.

In its sample, this clonotype ranks as medium-sized (0.01 to 0.1%). V gene TRBV12-3 or TRBV12-4 combines with J gene TRBJ1-1, with D uncertain. V lost 0 bases and J lost 1, with 6 bases in between. CDR3 length: 14 amino acids. The CDR3 here is CASSLALENTEAFF. Written as DNA, the CDR3 is TGTGCCAGCAGTTTAGCGCTAGAGAACACTGAAGCTTTCTTT.

There are a few counts of this clonotype. The chain combines TRBV30 with TRBJ2-5; 10 bases are a match to TRBD2. The CDR3 consists of 16 residues. V gave up 7 bases and J gave up 2 bases; unmatched junction bases: 13. Looked up from germline, CDR1 is GTSNPN and CDR2 is SVGIG (reference sequence). Here the CDR3 DNA reads TGTGCCTCTTTTGGTGAGCGGGGGGGCCGTCAAGAGACCCAGTACTTC. Its protein product is CASFGERGGRQETQYF. Looking up the rest from reference TRBV30 and TRBJ2-5 gives the full variable domain: SQTIHQWPATLVQPVGSPLSLECTVEGTSNPNLYWYRQAAGRGLQLLFYSVGIGQISSEVPQNLSASRPQDRQFILSSKKLLLSDSGFYLCASFGERGGRQETQYFGPGTRLLVL.

This clonotype was seen ten or more times. The gene calls are TRBV28 and TRBJ2-3, with 11 bases lining up with TRBD2. CDR1 is MDHEN and CDR2 is SYDVKM in the germline V gene. V lost 4 bases, J lost 2 bases, and 8 bases stayed unmatched. The CDR3 consists of 17 residues. CDR3 sequence: CASSSASSGGPTDTQYF. Written as DNA, the CDR3 is TGTGCCAGCAGTTCCGCCTCTAGCGGGGGGCCCACAGATACGCAGTATTTT.

This clonotype was seen repeatedly, ten times or more. The genes are TRBV6-2 or TRBV6-3 and TRBJ2-5; TRBD2 aligns across 12 bases. The trim removed 4 bases at V and 2 bases at J, leaving 5 bases unmatched. Germline CDR1 MNHEY, CDR2 SVGEGT. The CDR3 contains 16 residues. The CDR3 reads CASSLRTSGVQETQYF. In DNA form, the CDR3 reads TGTGCCAGCAGTTTAAGGACTAGCGGGGTACAAGAGACCCAGTACTTC.